The text below deals with one T cell receptor beta chain. Generated by immunoSEQ multiplex PCR, the TCRdb table keeps only in-frame clones and is missing some. The table lists around 730,000 clones, around 85% of them singletons, with around 0.0094% in the top ten. This sample is drawn from a study of shared T cell receptors in the human thymus. CDR1 is MDHEN, CDR2 SYDVKM, per germline. Trimming removed 8 bases at V and 7 bases at J, with 18 bases between. This CDR3 has 14 residues. The same specimen was also included in a second study, on human thymus T cells. As that study records: Corrective cardiac operations yielded the resected thymus tissue.

The chain couples TRBV28 to TRBJ2-4; the D gene is possibly TRBD2 (6 bases). The sequencing sample was made of thymocytes. The clonotype was recovered from a girl younger than two with a congenital heart defect. The CDR3 DNA reads TGTGCCAGCCTCAGCCGAAACGGAGGGAACATTCAGTACTTC. Its translation is CASLSRNGGNIQYF.